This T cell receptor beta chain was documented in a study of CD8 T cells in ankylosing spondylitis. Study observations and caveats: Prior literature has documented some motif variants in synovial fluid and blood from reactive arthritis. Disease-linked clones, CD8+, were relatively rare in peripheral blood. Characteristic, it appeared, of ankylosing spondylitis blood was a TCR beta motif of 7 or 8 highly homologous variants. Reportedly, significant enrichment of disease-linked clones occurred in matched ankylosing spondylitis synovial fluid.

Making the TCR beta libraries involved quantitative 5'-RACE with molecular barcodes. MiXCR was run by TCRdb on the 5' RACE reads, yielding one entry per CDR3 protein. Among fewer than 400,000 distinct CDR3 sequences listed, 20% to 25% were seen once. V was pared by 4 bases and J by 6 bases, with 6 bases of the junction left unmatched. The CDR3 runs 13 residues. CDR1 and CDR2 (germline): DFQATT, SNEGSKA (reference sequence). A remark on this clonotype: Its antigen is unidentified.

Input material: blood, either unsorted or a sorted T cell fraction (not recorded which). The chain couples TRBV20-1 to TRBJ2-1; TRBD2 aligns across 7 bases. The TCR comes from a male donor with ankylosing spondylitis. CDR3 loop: CSATSGGRNEQFF. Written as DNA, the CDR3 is TGCAGTGCTACTAGCGGAGGACGCAATGAGCAGTTCTTC.